The T cell receptor (beta chain) under discussion was sequenced for a study of a mutant IDH1 vaccine in newly diagnosed glioma. Study-level background: V12 fell at week 35 and V13, the study end, at week 47.

This clone came up a few times. Its antigen is not identified. Produced via immunoSEQ multiplex PCR; TCRdb's table is partial and in-frame only. The repertoire holds tens of thousands of clones, with around 74% as singletons. The time point was: week 35, safety follow-up. The vaccine gave 300 ug of a 20-mer mutant IDH1 peptide subcutaneously per dose. V was shortened by 0 bases and J by 8 bases, with 11 bases between the two germline ends. CDR1 and CDR2 (germline): MGHRA, YSYEKL. The CDR3 contains 14 residues. This TCR derives from a man aged 50-59 years with glioma. Sequenced here: PBMCs, sampled from a glioma patient whose treatment included an IDH1 peptide vaccine. The chain carries TRBV4-1 and TRBJ1-5; D unresolved. The CDR3 spells CASSQDRGGEPQHF. The CDR3, as DNA: TGCGCCAGCAGCCAAGATCGCGGTGGAGAGCCCCAGCATTTT.